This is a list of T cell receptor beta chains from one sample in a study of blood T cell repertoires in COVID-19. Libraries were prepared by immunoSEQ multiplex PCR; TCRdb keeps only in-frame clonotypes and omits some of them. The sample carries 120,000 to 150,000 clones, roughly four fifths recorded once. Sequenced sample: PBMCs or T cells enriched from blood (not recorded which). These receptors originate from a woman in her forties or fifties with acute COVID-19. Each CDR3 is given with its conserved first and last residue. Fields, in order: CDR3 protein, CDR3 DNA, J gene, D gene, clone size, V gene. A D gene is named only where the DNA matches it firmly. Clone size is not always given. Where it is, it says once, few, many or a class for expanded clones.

CASSQVRGREQFF	TGCGCCAGCAGCCAAGTACGCGGGCGTGAGCAGTTCTTC	TRBJ2-1	NA	NA	TRBV4-3
CASSITPGGFIAQYF	TGTGCCAGTAGTATCACTCCGGGGGGGTTTATCGCGCAGTATTTT	TRBJ2-3	TRBD2	NA	TRBV19
CASSPGTSENNEQFF	TGTGCCAGCAGCCCCGGGACTAGCGAAAACAATGAGCAGTTCTTC	TRBJ2-1	TRBD2	NA	TRBV9
CASSVVRLEQYF	TGTGCCAGCAGCGTAGTCAGGTTGGAGCAGTACTTC	TRBJ2-7	NA	few	TRBV9
CASSHARGDRATEAFF	TGCGCCAGCAGTCATGCGAGGGGGGACAGGGCCACTGAAGCTTTCTTT	TRBJ1-1	TRBD1	few	TRBV23-1
CASSSHGLAGAGEQYF	TGCGCCAGCAGCTCTCACGGACTAGCGGGAGCGGGGGAGCAGTACTTC	TRBJ2-7	TRBD2	few	TRBV5-1
CASSKGTERNEQYF	TGTGCCAGCTCAAAGGGGACAGAGAGAAACGAGCAGTACTTC	TRBJ2-7	TRBD1	NA	TRBV18
CASSLAGDSQLTDTQYF	TGTGCCAGCAGCCTGGCCGGGGACAGCCAACTCACAGATACGCAGTATTTT	TRBJ2-3	TRBD1	NA	TRBV5-8
CASSHYPTGVGETQYF	TGCGCCAGCAGCCACTACCCGACAGGGGTAGGAGAGACCCAGTACTTC	TRBJ2-5	TRBD1	NA	TRBV4-1
CASSLRSGTTRSTGELFF	TGCGCCAGCAGCTTAAGGAGCGGGACTACCAGGTCCACCGGGGAGCTGTTTTTT	TRBJ2-2	TRBD2	NA	TRBV5-1
CAWSRQELYGYTF	TGTGCCTGGAGTCGACAGGAACTTTATGGCTACACCTTC	TRBJ1-2	NA	NA	TRBV30
CASSPQGRTGNTIYF	TGTGCCAGCAGCCCGCAGGGAAGGACCGGAAACACCATATATTTT	TRBJ1-3	NA	NA	TRBV5-6
CASSPGTSGRNEQYF	TGTGCCAGCAGTCCCGGGACTAGCGGGAGGAACGAGCAGTACTTC	TRBJ2-7	TRBD2	once	TRBV28
CASRTGVNGYTF	TGTGCCAGTAGAACGGGGGTGAATGGCTACACCTTC	TRBJ1-2	NA	NA	TRBV7-2
CASSLNIGERGYGYTF	TGTGCCAGCAGCCTCAATATCGGGGAACGGGGCTATGGCTACACCTTC	TRBJ1-2	NA	NA	TRBV5-4
CASSLQGRQPQHF	TGTGCCAGTAGTTTGCAGGGCAGGCAGCCCCAGCATTTT	TRBJ1-5	NA	NA	TRBV19
CATSRDSSGGFEQYF	TGTGCCACCAGCAGAGATTCTAGCGGGGGGTTCGAGCAGTACTTC	TRBJ2-7	TRBD2	NA	TRBV15
CASQGISNQPQHF	TGTGCCAGCCAGGGGATTAGCAATCAGCCCCAGCATTTT	TRBJ1-5	NA	NA	TRBV6-5
CSVVGVYEQYF	TGCAGCGTTGTAGGGGTTTACGAGCAGTACTTC	TRBJ2-7	NA	NA	TRBV29-1
CAISEGPQAATEAFF	TGTGCCATCAGTGAGGGTCCCCAAGCGGCGACTGAAGCTTTCTTT	TRBJ1-1	NA	NA	TRBV10-3
CATSQGFYNSPLHF	TGTGCCACCTCACAGGGGTTTTATAATTCACCCCTCCACTTT	TRBJ1-6	TRBD1	NA	TRBV5-4
CASSSDTSTDTQYF	TGCGCCAGCAGCTCGGACACCAGCACAGATACGCAGTATTTT	TRBJ2-3	NA	NA	TRBV5-1
CASSQAGTGYSLPLHF	TGTGCCAGCAGCCAAGCCGGGACAGGGTATTCACTGCCCCTCCACTTT	TRBJ1-6	TRBD1	NA	TRBV7-2
CASSLVVRLAGVDTQYF	TGTGCCAGCAGCTTAGTGGTGCGACTAGCGGGAGTAGATACGCAGTATTTT	TRBJ2-3	TRBD2	NA	TRBV7-2
CASTLRSVGDEQFF	TGTGCCAGCACCTTACGGTCGGTCGGGGATGAGCAGTTCTTC	TRBJ2-1	NA	NA	TRBV9
CASSQEEAAYEQYF	TGCGCCAGCAGCCAAGAGGAAGCGGCCTACGAGCAGTACTTC	TRBJ2-7	NA	NA	TRBV4-1
CASSYSASGRDEQFF	TGTGCCAGCAGTTATTCGGCTAGCGGGAGGGATGAGCAGTTCTTC	TRBJ2-1	TRBD2	NA	TRBV6-6
CASSLDGNYGYTF	TGTGCCAGCAGCTTAGACGGTAACTATGGCTACACCTTC	TRBJ1-2	NA	once	TRBV7-2